This T cell receptor beta chain appears in the sequencing data of a study of human T cells and chemical hapten exposure (dated by TCRdb to the early 2020s). For context, the study as a whole: For sensitization, 2% DPC in acetone was applied to a roughly 2 cm by roughly 2 cm area of upper inner arm skin. Weekly therapeutic DPC doses were additionally applied to the scalp of patients throughout the roughly 24-week study period. Patch testing on the upper back used Finn chambers containing 0.01% DPC, with scoring done after 6 days according to International Contact Dermatitis Research Group standards. The mostly female patient cohort included alopecia areata with under or over 50% scalp involvement, alopecia totalis and alopecia universalis. Libraries were combined into a pool for sequencing, and differences in TCR yield between samples came mainly from small differences in library volumes within the pool. The study tracked peripheral blood TCR repertoire changes in vivo during primary and secondary sensitization to the hapten diphenylcyclopropenone (DPC) in alopecia patients. Blood samples were taken from patients before sensitization (week 0) and then at 2, 6 and about 24 weeks after DPC sensitization. Some 29 alopecia patients gave blood for TCR sequencing at one to four time points (pre-sensitization, 2, 6 and 24 weeks).

Library preparation employed RACE. Sequencing relied on a NextSeq 500. During library preparation, unique molecular identifiers were attached to individual cDNA molecules so that TCRs could be counted in a quantitative, reproducible way. Both TCR alpha and TCR beta chains were sequenced from each blood RNA sample. The study's own analysis went as follows. The median number of TCRs per sample was over 85,000, ranging from about 20,000 to 690,600. The Decombinator software suite was used to annotate the V, J and CDR3 of the TCR reads. For the PS versus PT1 abundance plots, all samples were subsampled to the same number of TCRs (28,000). Expanded TCRs were defined as absent before sensitization and observed at least eight times at the 2-week time point. TCRdb passed the public sequencing reads through fastp at Q25 and MiXCR, retaining productive beta sequences. Each entry is one CDR3 protein sequence, shown with its most common DNA and genes. The V and J calls come from TCRdb's annotation, not from the publication. This sample holds over 300,000 distinct CDR3 sequences; approximately 5% were observed only once. Jointly, the top ten make up around 2.6% of the sample.

Results and caveats for the whole study, not just this receptor: Compared with pre-sensitization or healthy control sets, expanded TCRs formed significantly more large CDR3 similarity clusters, which is consistent with antigen-driven responses. Because all patients had alopecia, a presumed autoimmune disease, the immune response of the patients might differ from that of healthy individuals. Patch test score was positively correlated with the number of PT1 expanded TCRs, with significance at thresholds 8, 16 and 32 but not at 4. Repeated subsampling changed both the strength of the expansion versus patch-test correlation and the threshold at which the correlation became significant. DPC sensitization did not change how many TCRs were above 1 in 1000 frequency, and no evidence was found of alterations in global repertoire structure.

The time point label, read with the paper, signifies: pre-sensitization, week 0. Interpreted using the paper, the treatment or condition label stands for: therapeutic diphenylcyclopropenone sensitization with weekly scalp DPC. At every patch-test visit, the blood draw took place before the patch test was put on. Patients were eligible if aged 18 to 70, diagnosed with alopecia and judged suitable for DPC therapy, and pregnant patients were excluded. Total RNA was extracted from unfractionated whole blood collected in Tempus Blood RNA tubes. A few counts support this clonotype. Its binding antigen is unknown. It has no much larger one-base neighbor in the sample; base qualities were not kept. The receptor was isolated from a woman between 45 and 60 years old with alopecia areata. Some clones in this sample may be carry-over from other donors' samples. The source was whole blood, collected in connection with sensitization to the hapten diphenylcyclopropenone (DPC).

The nucleotides read TGCGCCAGCAGCTTGGCAGGGCCTAGCACAGATACGCAGTATTTT. Translated, this gives CASSLAGPSTDTQYF. The chain is assembled from TRBV5-1 and TRBJ2-3; a weak D assignment points to TRBD1 (5 bases agree). Between the V and J ends, shortened by 0 bases and 0 bases respectively, the junction contains 8 bases. The CDR3 spans 15 residues, from the cysteine through the phenylalanine. The entry retains the CDR3 DNA only, 45 bases that are in frame from base 1. Via the germline V gene, CDR1 is SGHRS and CDR2 YFSETQ.